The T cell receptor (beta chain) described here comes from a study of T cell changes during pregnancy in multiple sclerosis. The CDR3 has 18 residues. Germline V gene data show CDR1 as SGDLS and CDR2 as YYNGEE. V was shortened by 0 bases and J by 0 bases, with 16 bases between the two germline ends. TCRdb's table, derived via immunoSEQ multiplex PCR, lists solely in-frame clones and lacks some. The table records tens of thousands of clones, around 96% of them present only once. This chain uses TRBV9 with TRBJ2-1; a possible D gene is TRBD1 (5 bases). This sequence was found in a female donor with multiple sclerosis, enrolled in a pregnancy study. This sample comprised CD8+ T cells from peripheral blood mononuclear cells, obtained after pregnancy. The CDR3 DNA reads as TGTGCCAGCAGCGTAGAGGGGATGGGGTCGAGCTCCTACAATGAGCAGTTCTTC. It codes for CASSVEGMGSSSYNEQFF.